The 21 T cell receptor beta chains presented below share a single source sample, sequenced in a study of identical twins. A single record per CDR3 protein comes from TCRdb applying MiXCR to the 5' RACE reads. This sample has hundreds of thousands of distinct CDR3 sequences, with 15% to 20% found just once. These data were also reused for a study on T cells expressing NK-cell markers.

The sample comprised PBMCs. The receptors stem from a woman under 30 in good health.

The V call is TRBV3-1, the J call TRBJ2-5; 7 bases are a match to TRBD2. The CDR3 has 14 amino acids. CDR1 LGHDT and CDR2 YNNKEL come from the germline V gene (reference sequence). V lost 2 bases to trimming and J lost 1 base; unmatched junction nucleotides: 1. DNA for the CDR3: TGTGCCAGCAGCCAAATAGCGGGCCAAGAGACCCAGTACTTC. It encodes CASSQIAGQETQYF.

This chain uses TRBV20-1 with TRBJ2-2; D call uncertain. Per the germline V gene, CDR1 is DFQATT and CDR2 is SNEGSKA (reference sequence). V was pared by 3 bases and J by 6 bases, with 14 bases between. The CDR3 runs 14 residues. The CDR3 coding sequence is TGCAGTGCTAGGCGGAATACTGGAGCCGGGGAGCTGTTTTTT. Amino acid sequence: CSARRNTGAGELFF.

The chain has TRBV3-1 and TRBJ2-3, with a weak D call TRBD2 (6 bases). Trimming shortened V by 3 bases and J by 5 bases, and 12 bases separated the two germline ends. The CDR3 covers 14 residues. The germline V gene has CDR1 LGHDT and CDR2 YNNKEL (reference sequence). In DNA, the CDR3 is TGTGCCAGCAGCCAGCGGGGCCCTGTAGATACGCAGTATTTT. Protein: CASSQRGPVDTQYF.

This clonotype turned up a few times. The chain recombines TRBV6-1 with TRBJ2-5; D is undetermined. The germline V gene has CDR1 MNHNS and CDR2 SASEGT. There are 14 residues in the CDR3. Trimming left V 5 bases short and J 4 bases short, with 14 bases between. DNA for the CDR3: TGTGCCAGCAGTCCCTGGGCCCTAGGAGAGACCCAGTACTTC. This gives the protein CASSPWALGETQYF.

J is TRBJ2-1 and V is TRBV9, with D tentatively TRBD2 (6 bases). The CDR3 runs 15 residues. Germline CDR1 SGDLS, CDR2 YYNGEE. V gave up 3 bases and J gave up 3 bases, with 13 bases separating them. The chain's CDR3 is CASSGLPGLYNEQFF. CDR3 bases: TGTGCCAGCAGCGGACTACCGGGACTCTACAATGAGCAGTTCTTC.

The genes are TRBV29-1 and TRBJ1-2; D unresolved. The CDR3 covers 14 residues. Germline V gene data show CDR1 as SQVTM and CDR2 as ANQGSEA. V lost 4 bases, J lost 3 bases, and 15 bases lay in between. CDR3 sequence: CSVVGLQSYYGYTF. The DNA of the CDR3 is TGCAGCGTTGTTGGTCTACAGTCATACTATGGCTACACCTTC.

This clonotype was seen at least ten times. The V gene is TRBV20-1, the J gene TRBJ1-1, with 7 bases fitting TRBD1. Germline lookup yields CDR1 DFQATT and CDR2 SNEGSKA (reference sequence). V gave up 0 bases and J gave up 0 bases; unmatched junction bases: 7. There are 16 residues in the CDR3. The CDR3 DNA is TGCAGTGCTAGAGAAAACAGGGGTCGCATGAACACTGAAGCTTTCTTT. Translation: CSARENRGRMNTEAFF.

This clonotype was counted a few times. The chain couples TRBV15 to TRBJ2-3; either TRBD1 or TRBD2 may supply D (5 bases each). Germline CDR1 is LNHNV and CDR2 is YYDKDF (reference sequence). This CDR3 has 14 residues. The V end lost 4 bases, the J end lost 5 bases, and 13 bases lay between the germline ends. The CDR3 spells CATSTRGSGDTQYF. CDR3 nucleotides: TGTGCCACCAGCACGAGGGGTTCAGGAGATACGCAGTATTTT.

This clonotype has a count of ten or more. A read error may account for a junction end that differs from germline. CDR3 coding DNA: TGTGCCAGCAACTTATTCTACGGGGGGCCGAACACCGGGGAGCTGTTTTTT. As protein: CASNLFYGGPNTGELFF. This chain links TRBV7-9 with TRBJ2-2, with D perhaps matching TRBD2 (7 bases). This CDR3 region has 17 residues. Germline V lookup: CDR1 SEHNR, CDR2 FQNEAQ (reference sequence).

This clonotype was seen more than once but under ten times. The chain recombines TRBV12-3 or TRBV12-4 with TRBJ2-1; a weak D match, TRBD2 (6 bases). The CDR3 is 15 residues long. V was shortened by 5 bases and J by 7 bases, with 18 bases between the two germline ends. Written as DNA, the CDR3 is TGTGCCAGCAGTGCGCGACTAGTCCCAACTAATGAGCAGTTCTTC. Protein: CASSARLVPTNEQFF.

The chain has TRBV3-1 and TRBJ2-3; D may correspond to TRBD1 or TRBD2 (5 bases each). The CDR3 contains 15 residues. Trimming removed 0 bases from V and 1 base from J, with 8 bases in between. The germline V gene encodes CDR1 LGHDT and CDR2 YNNKEL (reference sequence). CDR3 DNA sequence: TGTGCCAGCAGCCAAGAACGGGACGGCACAGATACGCAGTATTTT. It encodes CASSQERDGTDTQYF.

In its sample, this clonotype was seen a few times. V gene TRBV5-1 combines with J gene TRBJ2-7; 8 bases fit TRBD1. The CDR3 covers 14 residues. J was trimmed by 6 bases and V by 0 bases; bases with no gene match: 5. CDR1 and CDR2 from the germline V gene are SGHRS and YFSETQ. The CDR3 is CASSLGQGRSEQYF. CDR3 nucleotide sequence: TGCGCCAGCAGCTTGGGACAGGGGCGAAGCGAGCAGTACTTC.

The chain recombines TRBV7-2 with TRBJ2-4; D is perhaps TRBD1 (6 bases). The CDR3 spans 13 residues. Looked up from germline, CDR1 is SGHTA and CDR2 is FQGNSA. The V and J ends lost 5 bases and 7 bases respectively, with 12 bases between them. CDR3 DNA sequence: TGTGCCAGCAGCGACCTCAGGGGCAACATTCAGTACTTC. It specifies CASSDLRGNIQYF. The full variable domain, in which reference TRBV7-2 and TRBJ2-4 provide the parts outside the CDR3, is GAGVSQSPSNKVTEKGKDVELRCDPISGHTALYWYRQSLGQGLEFLIYFQGNSAPDKSGLPSDRFSAERTGGSVSTLTIQRTQQEDSAVYLCASSDLRGNIQYFGAGTRLSVL.

V usage is TRBV28 and J usage is TRBJ2-7; D is uncertain. Germline CDR1 MDHEN, CDR2 SYDVKM. The CDR3 is 14 amino acids. V lost 5 bases to trimming and J lost 0 bases, with 11 bases between them. The CDR3 DNA is TGTGCCAGCAGTCTCTCAGTGTACTCCTACGAGCAGTACTTC. It codes for CASSLSVYSYEQYF. Filled out from reference TRBV28 and TRBJ2-7, the complete variable domain reads DVKVTQSSRYLVKRTGEKVFLECVQDMDHENMFWYRQDPGLGLRLIYFSYDVKMKEKGDIPEGYSVSREKKERFSLILESASTNQTSMYLCASSLSVYSYEQYFGPGTRLTVT.

This clonotype was observed a handful of times. CDR3 amino acids: CSVEGHTEAFF. In DNA, the CDR3 is TGCAGCGTTGAAGGGCACACTGAAGCTTTCTTT. The chain carries TRBV29-1 and TRBJ1-1; D remains unclear. CDR1 is SQVTM and CDR2 is ANQGSEA in the germline V gene. V lost 1 base and J lost 3, with 3 bases in between. The CDR3 extends over 11 amino acids.

The chain has TRBV5-1 and TRBJ2-7, with 7 bases lining up with TRBD1. J gave up 10 bases and V 4 bases, and 14 bases lay outside the gene matches. Germline V gene sequence: CDR1 SGHRS, CDR2 YFSETQ. CDR3 length: 14 residues. The CDR3 DNA is TGCGCCAGCAGCGAGACAGGGAATTCGGGCGAACAGTACTTC. Its translation is CASSETGNSGEQYF.

This clonotype was counted only a few times. The chain uses TRBV24-1 and TRBJ1-1; no definite D call. V was clipped by 5 bases and J by 0 bases, with 12 bases between them. Germline-derived CDR1 and CDR2 are KGHDR and SFDVKD. The CDR3 extends over 15 amino acids. DNA for the CDR3: TGTGCCACCAGTGGGACCGCCTTCATGAACACTGAAGCTTTCTTT. Encoded protein: CATSGTAFMNTEAFF.

This clonotype was observed many times. The rearrangement uses TRBV20-1 and TRBJ1-2, with D unresolved. The V end lost 0 bases, the J end lost 2 bases, and 13 bases lay between the germline ends. Germline V CDR1 and CDR2: DFQATT, SNEGSKA (reference sequence). The CDR3 totals 15 residues. CDR3 in amino acids: CSARDGVSVNYGYTF. The DNA for the CDR3 is TGCAGTGCTAGAGATGGTGTCTCGGTGAACTATGGCTACACCTTC.

This clonotype has just a few counts. This sequence joins TRBV6-5 and TRBJ1-2, with no clear D. Trimming stripped 0 bases from V and 4 bases from J, with 9 bases between. Germline V gives CDR1 MNHEY, CDR2 SVGAGI. The CDR3 consists of 14 residues. The CDR3, as DNA: TGTGCCAGCAGTTACTCAAGGGCAGGCTATGGCTACACCTTC. Translating gives CASSYSRAGYGYTF.

The chain carries TRBV4-2 and TRBJ2-1; 11 bases line up with TRBD2. J gave up 10 bases and V 1 base, and 9 bases lay outside the gene matches. The CDR3 extends over 16 amino acids. CDR1 LGHNA and CDR2 YNFKEQ come from the germline V gene. The CDR3 reads CASSQGGSGGAGEQFF. CDR3 coding DNA: TGTGCCAGCAGCCAAGGAGGTAGCGGGGGGGCGGGAGAGCAGTTCTTC.

This chain joins TRBV7-2 and TRBJ1-5; maybe TRBD1 (5 bases). The CDR3 has 16 amino acids. CDR1 and CDR2 from the germline V gene are SGHTA and FQGNSA. V was clipped by 5 bases and J by 0 bases, with 14 bases between them. CDR3 coding DNA: TGTGCCAGCAGCCCACCTCCGGGGCATAGCAATCAGCCCCAGCATTTT. Its protein is CASSPPPGHSNQPQHF.